This entry concerns a single T cell receptor beta chain. Antigen: not known. The sample originates from a study of graft-versus-host responses after intestinal transplantation. Turning to the study itself: All recipients got anti-thymocyte globulin induction, then tacrolimus and steroids for approximately 3 years. Whole-study findings and limits: Recipient bone marrow held GvH clones, some seen earlier in ileum or blood. Patients who carried graft-donor T cell macrochimerism also had high graft-versus-host to host-versus-graft clonal ratios in their allografts.

The method was immunoSEQ multiplex PCR; TCRdb's version includes in-frame clones alone and lacks a portion of them. The sample lists around 110,000 clones, 85% to 95% seen once, with 0.9% to 1.5% in the top ten. V was trimmed by 3 bases and J by 2 bases, leaving 0 bases between them. Per germline, CDR1 SGHVS and CDR2 FNYEAQ. This CDR3 comprises 11 residues. The rearrangement joins TRBV7-6 to TRBJ2-3; no firm D call. Material: unstimulated CD8+ T cells sorted from spleen or lymph node cells, obtained before transplant. The source of this sequence is a human donor who was the organ donor for an intestinal transplant. CDR3 sequence (DNA): TGTGCCAGCAGCTTCACAGATACGCAGTATTTT. Translated, it gives CASSFTDTQYF.